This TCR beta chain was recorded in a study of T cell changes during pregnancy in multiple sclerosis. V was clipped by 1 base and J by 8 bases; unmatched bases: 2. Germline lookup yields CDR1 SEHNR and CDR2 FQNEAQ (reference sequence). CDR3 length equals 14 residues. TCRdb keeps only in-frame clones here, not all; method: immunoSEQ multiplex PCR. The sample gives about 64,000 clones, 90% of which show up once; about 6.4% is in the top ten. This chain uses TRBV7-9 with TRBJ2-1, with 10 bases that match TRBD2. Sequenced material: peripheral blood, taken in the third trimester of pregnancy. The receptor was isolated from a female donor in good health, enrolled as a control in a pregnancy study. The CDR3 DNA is TGTGCCAGCAGCTTAGATCTAGCGGGAGATGAGCAGTTCTTC. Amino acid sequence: CASSLDLAGDEQFF.